A single sample is the source of the 3 T cell receptor beta chains below, sequenced in a study of T cells in Graves' hyperthyroidism and ophthalmopathy. Amplification of TCR beta CDR3 regions was performed using RNA transcripts as template. The HTBI set primed first-round TCR CDR3 RT-PCR. TCRdb passed the multiplex PCR reads through MiXCR, listing each CDR3 protein once. The sample consists of 250,000 to 300,000 distinct CDR3 sequences, about an eighth of them appearing once. The specimen was blood. The receptors were gathered from a woman aged 30 to 39 with Graves' hyperthyroidism that later progressed to Graves' ophthalmopathy.

V gene TRBV6-1 combines with J gene TRBJ2-2; 11 bases map to TRBD1. The germline CDR1 and CDR2 sequences are MNHNS and SASEGT. This CDR3 has 16 residues. Trimming removed 8 bases from V and 1 base from J; junction bases left unmatched: 6. CDR3 DNA sequence: TGTGCCAGCGGCAGGACAGGGGGCGGGAACACCGGGGAGCTGTTTTTT. Residues: CASGRTGGGNTGELFF.

The genes are TRBV9 and TRBJ2-2, with TRBD2 identical over 10 bases. J was trimmed by 6 bases and V by 0 bases; bases with no gene match: 11. The CDR3 sequence is 18 residues long. Germline V gene lookup returns CDR1 SGDLS and CDR2 YYNGEE. CDR3 protein: CASSVGSSGRAGSGELFF. CDR3 DNA: TGTGCCAGCAGCGTAGGGTCTAGCGGGAGAGCTGGGTCCGGGGAGCTGTTTTTT.

The chain uses TRBV20-1 and TRBJ2-2, with TRBD1 matching 7 bases. Trimming removed 3 bases from V and 2 bases from J; junction bases left unmatched: 6. This CDR3 is 15 amino acids long. Germline V lookup: CDR1 DFQATT, CDR2 SNEGSKA (reference sequence). The CDR3 protein is CSARGQGVNTGELFF. The CDR3 bases are TGCAGTGCTAGGGGGCAGGGGGTCAACACCGGGGAGCTGTTTTTT.